A single sample is the source of the 30 T cell receptor beta chains below, sequenced in a study of early T cells in non-severe SARS-CoV-2 infection. TCRdb analysed the 5' RACE reads with MiXCR anew, one entry per CDR3 protein. Here the sample spans around 70,000 distinct CDR3 sequences, 12% being singletons. Sequencing was performed on whole blood. Receptor source: an adult who was a healthcare worker with PCR-confirmed SARS-CoV-2 infection or an uninfected control (not recorded which).

The table lists this clonotype with many counts. CDR3 protein: CSAREGAAVSNQPQHF. CDR3 sequence (DNA): TGCAGTGCTAGGGAGGGGGCGGCGGTGAGCAATCAGCCCCAGCATTTT. The V call is TRBV20-1, the J call TRBJ1-5; 7 bases line up with TRBD1. The junction had 9 bases not matched to a gene; V was cut back by 3 bases and J by 1 base. The CDR3 extends over 16 amino acids. CDR1 and CDR2 from the germline V gene are DFQATT and SNEGSKA (reference sequence).

This clonotype has a handful of counts. V is TRBV6-5 and J is TRBJ1-2; D gene ambiguous. The germline V gene has CDR1 MNHEY and CDR2 SVGAGI. The CDR3 contains 13 residues. Between the trimmed V and J ends, which lost 2 bases and 5 bases, there was a span of 9 bases. The CDR3 nucleotides read TGTGCCAGCAGTTACGGGCGGCGTTATGGCTACACCTTC. Protein: CASSYGRRYGYTF.

The sample holds a few counts of this clonotype. The chain couples TRBV5-1 to TRBJ1-1, with 7 bases lining up with TRBD1. The CDR3 runs 15 residues. Germline CDR1 reads SGHRS; CDR2 reads YFSETQ. J was trimmed by 3 bases and V by 6 bases; bases with no gene match: 11. The CDR3 nucleotides are TGCGCCAGCACCCCCCATACAGGGGAGGACACTGAAGCTTTCTTT. Translated: CASTPHTGEDTEAFF.

At least ten counts were recorded for this clonotype. The rearrangement joins TRBV7-2 to TRBJ2-5, with TRBD2 identical over 12 bases. Germline V gene lookup returns CDR1 SGHTA and CDR2 FQGNSA. The CDR3 is 15 residues long. Unmatched junction bases numbered 4, after V lost 4 bases and J lost 4 bases. This chain's CDR3 is CASSSSGRAGETQYF. The DNA for the CDR3 is TGTGCCAGCAGCTCTAGCGGGAGGGCCGGAGAGACCCAGTACTTC.

This clonotype was seen at least ten times. The V call is TRBV7-9, the J call TRBJ1-4; D not certain. This CDR3 is built from 14 residues. Germline lookup yields CDR1 SEHNR and CDR2 FQNEAQ (reference sequence). V lost 3 bases and J lost 3, with 8 bases in between. The CDR3: CASSFAGSNEKLFF. CDR3 DNA: TGTGCCAGCAGCTTCGCGGGGTCTAATGAAAAACTGTTTTTT.

This clonotype was counted many times. The chain carries TRBV7-3 and TRBJ2-1, with D possibly matching TRBD2 (5 bases). The CDR3 has 14 residues. The V gene's germline CDR1 is SGHTA and CDR2 FQGTGA. Trimming took off 5 bases at V and 10 bases at J, with 18 bases between the two ends. Written as DNA, the CDR3 is TGTGCCAGCAGCCTCAGCCCCGGACTTTCCGAGCAGTTCTTC. It specifies CASSLSPGLSEQFF.

This clonotype was observed at least ten times. The chain uses TRBV5-1 and TRBJ2-6; D is possibly TRBD2 (5 bases). This CDR3 has 18 amino acids. Deletions cut 4 bases from V and 0 bases from J, with 17 bases between. Germline loops: CDR1 SGHRS, CDR2 YFSETQ. Here the CDR3 DNA reads TGCGCCAGCAGCCATCGGACCGGGAAAAACTCTGGGGCCAACGTCCTGACTTTC. It is translated as CASSHRTGKNSGANVLTF.

This clonotype was counted at least ten times. The rearrangement links TRBV7-6 to TRBJ2-1, with TRBD1 as a possible D gene (6 bases). The V gene's germline CDR1 is SGHVS and CDR2 FNYEAQ. The CDR3 is 14 residues long. V dropped 3 bases and J dropped 10 bases, with 16 bases sitting between them. The CDR3 DNA follows: TGTGCCAGCAGCTTCCGGGACACGCTCAAGGAGCAGTTCTTC. Protein product: CASSFRDTLKEQFF.

This clonotype came up a few times. V usage is TRBV6-1 and J usage is TRBJ2-7, with 8 positions matching TRBD1. V lost 5 bases to trimming and J lost 2 bases; unmatched junction nucleotides: 11. Germline V gives CDR1 MNHNS, CDR2 SASEGT. This CDR3 is 16 amino acids long. The CDR3 nucleotides read TGTGCCAGCAGTCTCCAAGGGACAGGACCTCCCTACGAGCAGTACTTC. Protein product: CASSLQGTGPPYEQYF.

This clonotype was observed at least ten times. This chain uses TRBV5-1 with TRBJ2-3; D may be TRBD2 (6 bases). Per germline, CDR1 SGHRS and CDR2 YFSETQ. V lost 4 bases and J lost 0, with 9 bases in between. The CDR3 loop spans 14 amino acids. CDR3 region: CASSAGTSTDTQYF. The CDR3 DNA reads TGCGCCAGCAGCGCCGGGACTAGCACAGATACGCAGTATTTT.

This clonotype was seen many times. The chain joins TRBV4-1 to TRBJ1-5; possible D gene TRBD1, 6 bases. CDR3 size: 15 residues. V lost 1 base, J lost 1 base, and 8 bases lay in between. The germline gives CDR1 MGHRA, CDR2 YSYEKL. CDR3 region: CASSQGGQSNQPQHF. The CDR3 region has the DNA TGCGCCAGCAGCCAAGGCGGACAGAGCAATCAGCCCCAGCATTTT.

This clonotype came up many times. This chain links TRBV27 with TRBJ1-6; 7 nucleotides agree with TRBD1. Losses at the gene ends were 6 bases for V and 8 bases for J; bases not matched to a gene: 10. The CDR3 loop spans 15 amino acids. CDR1 and CDR2 (germline): MNHEY, SMNVEV (reference sequence). The CDR3 region has the DNA TGTGCCAGCAGGTTCTCGACAGGGTCGGATTCACCCCTCCACTTT. Amino acids: CASRFSTGSDSPLHF.

This clonotype has a count of ten or more. The V gene is TRBV11-3, the J gene TRBJ1-5; D uncertain. Germline-derived CDR1 and CDR2 are SGHNT and YENEEA. The CDR3 covers 18 residues. V lost 2 bases and J 0 bases, leaving 17 bases between the germline ends. The CDR3 nucleotides read TGTGCCAGCAGCTTACCCCAAAACAGAGTAAATAGCAATCAGCCCCAGCATTTT. Encoded protein: CASSLPQNRVNSNQPQHF.

This clonotype was recorded only once. This rearrangement joins TRBV5-1 to TRBJ2-2, with D maybe TRBD2 (6 bases). Looked up from germline, CDR1 is SGHRS and CDR2 is YFSETQ. This CDR3 is 13 amino acids long. The ends were cut back, 2 bases at V and 11 bases at J, with 13 bases in the middle. In DNA form, the CDR3 reads TGCGCCAGCAGCTTCGTGGCGGGGTTAGAGCTGTTTTTT. Its protein product is CASSFVAGLELFF.

The CDR3 region has the DNA TGCAGCGGCTGGCCAGCAGGTATCACAGATACGCAGTATTTT. Its protein is CSGWPAGITDTQYF. The V and J genes are TRBV29-1 and TRBJ2-3; D remains ambiguous. This CDR3 has 14 amino acids. V was pared by 7 bases and J by 2 bases, with 16 bases between. From germline, CDR1 is SQVTM and CDR2 ANQGSEA.

This clonotype came up many times. The chain's CDR3 is CASSDPGLANSYEQYF. The CDR3 DNA reads TGCGCCAGCAGTGACCCGGGACTAGCGAATTCCTACGAGCAGTACTTC. The V and J genes are TRBV10-2 and TRBJ2-7, with 10 bases that match TRBD2. V shed 3 bases, J shed 1 base, and the junction held 6 bases outside the gene matches. The CDR3 consists of 16 residues. Per germline, CDR1 WSHSY and CDR2 SAAADI.

This clonotype was seen ten or more times. J is TRBJ2-3 and V is TRBV7-2, with 11 bases fitting TRBD2. CDR3 size: 16 residues. Trimming at V came to 3 bases and at J to 0 bases, leaving 2 bases not matched to a gene. Germline assignment: CDR1 SGHTA and CDR2 FQGNSA. CDR3 coding DNA: TGTGCCAGCAGCTTTAGCGGGGGGGTTAGCACAGATACGCAGTATTTT. As protein: CASSFSGGVSTDTQYF. Together with reference TRBV7-2 and TRBJ2-3, the CDR3 gives the full variable domain: GAGVSQSPSNKVTEKGKDVELRCDPISGHTALYWYRQSLGQGLEFLIYFQGNSAPDKSGLPSDRFSAERTGGSVSTLTIQRTQQEDSAVYLCASSFSGGVSTDTQYFGPGTRLTVL.

This clonotype showed up just a few times. V and J are TRBV10-3 and TRBJ2-3, with 13 bases that match TRBD2. This CDR3 comprises 16 residues. V shed 2 bases and J 2 bases; nucleotides not matched to a gene: 1. Per germline, CDR1 ENHRY and CDR2 SYGVKD. The CDR3 DNA follows: TGTGCCATCAGTGAGGGACTAGCGGGAGCCACAGATACGCAGTATTTT. Its protein product is CAISEGLAGATDTQYF.

The V and J genes are TRBV20-1 and TRBJ1-6; D may be TRBD1 (6 bases). Germline V gene sequence: CDR1 DFQATT, CDR2 SNEGSKA (reference sequence). This CDR3 contains 15 residues. Trimming removed 0 bases at V and 5 bases at J, with 11 bases between. In nucleotides, the CDR3 is TGCAGTGCTAGAGATTGGGGGGCCGATAATTCACCCCTCCACTTT. It encodes CSARDWGADNSPLHF.

This clonotype was detected ten times or more. The V and J genes are TRBV10-3 and TRBJ2-7; 12 nucleotides align to TRBD2. The CDR3 is made up of 16 amino acids. V lost 4 bases to trimming and J lost 5 bases; unmatched junction nucleotides: 9. Germline V CDR1 and CDR2: ENHRY, SYGVKD. CDR3 sequence reads: CAISGLAGARKDEQYF. The CDR3 DNA is TGTGCCATCAGTGGACTAGCGGGAGCAAGAAAGGACGAGCAGTACTTC.

This chain links TRBV7-9 with TRBJ2-3; 7 bases line up with TRBD1. The V gene's germline CDR1 is SEHNR and CDR2 FQNEAQ (reference sequence). With 5 bases clipped from V and 6 bases from J, the junction kept 5 bases outside the gene matches. The CDR3 consists of 13 residues. The CDR3 loop reads CASSPEQGDTQYF. The CDR3 coding sequence is TGTGCCAGCAGCCCTGAACAGGGGGATACGCAGTATTTT.

This clonotype occurred many times. This chain links TRBV5-1 with TRBJ2-7; TRBD2 agrees at 12 bases. There are 15 residues in the CDR3. V shed 4 bases, J shed 2 bases, and the junction held 4 bases outside the gene matches. Germline V lookup: CDR1 SGHRS, CDR2 YFSETQ. This CDR3 reads CASSTGLAGTYEQYF. As DNA, the CDR3 is TGCGCCAGCAGCACCGGACTAGCGGGAACCTACGAGCAGTACTTC. Based on the CDR3 plus reference TRBV5-1 and TRBJ2-7, the full variable domain is KAGVTQTPRYLIKTRGQQVTLSCSPISGHRSVSWYQQTPGQGLQFLFEYFSETQRNKGNFPGRFSGRQFSNSRSEMNVSTLELGDSALYLCASSTGLAGTYEQYFGPGTRLTVT.

The V gene is TRBV28, the J gene TRBJ1-6, with D possibly TRBD1 on 5 matching bases. The CDR3 has 12 amino acids. Trimming took 10 bases from V and 8 from J, leaving 12 bases between them. Germline CDR1 reads MDHEN; CDR2 reads SYDVKM. The CDR3 loop is CATGGTDSPLHF. The CDR3 nucleotides read TGTGCCACGGGGGGGACGGATTCACCCCTCCACTTT.

This chain uses TRBV19 with TRBJ2-7, with D perhaps being TRBD1 or TRBD2 (5 bases each). V was pared by 6 bases and J by 4 bases, with 16 bases between. Germline CDR1 reads LNHDA; CDR2 reads SQIVND (reference sequence). The CDR3 runs to 14 residues. The CDR3 loop reads CASSPDGAVYEQYF. In DNA, the CDR3 is TGTGCCAGTAGCCCGGACGGGGCTGTTTACGAGCAGTACTTC. Together with reference TRBV19 and TRBJ2-7, the CDR3 gives the full variable domain: DGGITQSPKYLFRKEGQNVTLSCEQNLNHDAMYWYRQDPGQGLRLIYYSQIVNDFQKGDIAEGYSVSREKKESFPLTVTSAQKNPTAFYLCASSPDGAVYEQYFGPGTRLTVT.

There are a few counts of this clonotype. The J gene is TRBJ2-2, the V gene TRBV12-3 or TRBV12-4; D is undetermined. The V gene lost 6 bases and the J gene lost 4 bases, with 15 bases spanning the gap. The CDR3 has 15 amino acids. The CDR3 spells CASSASLGSTGELFF. CDR3 bases: TGTGCCAGCAGCGCCTCTCTAGGCTCCACCGGGGAGCTGTTTTTT.

This clonotype was observed at least ten times. V gene TRBV7-9 combines with J gene TRBJ2-5; D may correspond to TRBD1 or TRBD2 (5 bases each). In germline, CDR1 is SEHNR, CDR2 FQNEAQ (reference sequence). The V and J ends lost 5 bases and 2 bases respectively, with 15 bases between them. The CDR3 is 15 residues long. In DNA form, the CDR3 reads TGTGCCAGCAGCCACTGGGGCCGAGGGCAAGAGACCCAGTACTTC. Its protein product is CASSHWGRGQETQYF.

This clonotype has a count of ten or more. The genes are TRBV5-1 and TRBJ2-7; a possible D gene is TRBD2 (6 bases). Trimming removed 6 bases from V and 1 base from J, with 14 bases in between. Germline V gene data show CDR1 as SGHRS and CDR2 as YFSETQ. The CDR3 totals 14 residues. In DNA form, the CDR3 reads TGCGCCAGCAAGTCGGGACTGGGATCCTACGAGCAGTACTTC. Its protein is CASKSGLGSYEQYF.

V gene TRBV20-1 combines with J gene TRBJ2-7; 10 nucleotides align to TRBD2. J was trimmed by 3 bases and V by 6 bases; bases with no gene match: 5. The CDR3 is 13 residues long. The germline gives CDR1 DFQATT, CDR2 SNEGSKA (reference sequence). Here the CDR3 DNA reads TGCAGTGCCAAGGGGACTAGCGACTACGAGCAGTACTTC. Translating it yields CSAKGTSDYEQYF.

This clonotype has a count of ten or more. This rearrangement joins TRBV6-2 or TRBV6-3 to TRBJ1-5, with 8 bases identical to TRBD1. Germline V gene data show CDR1 as MNHEY and CDR2 as SVGEGT. There are 15 residues in the CDR3. The V gene end was trimmed by 5 bases and the J gene end by 6 bases; junction bases not matched to a gene: 9. The CDR3, as DNA: TGTGCCAGCAGTCCTCCGGACAGGGTAGGTCAGCCCCAGCATTTT. Its translation: CASSPPDRVGQPQHF.

This clonotype was recorded many times. The genes are TRBV3-1 and TRBJ1-2; no clear D. Trimming shortened V by 9 bases and J by 0 bases, and 14 bases separated the two germline ends. Looked up from germline, CDR1 is LGHDT and CDR2 is YNNKEL (reference sequence). The CDR3 totals 14 residues. The CDR3 here is CASGWASTNYGYTF. The CDR3 region has the DNA TGTGCCAGTGGGTGGGCATCCACTAACTATGGCTACACCTTC.